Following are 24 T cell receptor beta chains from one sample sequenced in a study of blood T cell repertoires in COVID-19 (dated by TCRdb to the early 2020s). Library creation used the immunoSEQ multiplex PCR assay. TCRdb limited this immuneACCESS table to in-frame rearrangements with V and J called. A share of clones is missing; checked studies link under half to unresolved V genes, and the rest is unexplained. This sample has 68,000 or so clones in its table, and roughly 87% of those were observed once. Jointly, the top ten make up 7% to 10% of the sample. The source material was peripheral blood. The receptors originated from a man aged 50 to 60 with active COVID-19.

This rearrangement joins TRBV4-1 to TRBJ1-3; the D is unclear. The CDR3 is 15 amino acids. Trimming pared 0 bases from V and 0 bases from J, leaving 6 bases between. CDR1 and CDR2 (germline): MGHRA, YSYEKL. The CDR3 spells CASSQESFSGNTIYF. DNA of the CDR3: TGCGCCAGCAGCCAAGAGTCCTTCTCTGGAAACACCATATATTTT.

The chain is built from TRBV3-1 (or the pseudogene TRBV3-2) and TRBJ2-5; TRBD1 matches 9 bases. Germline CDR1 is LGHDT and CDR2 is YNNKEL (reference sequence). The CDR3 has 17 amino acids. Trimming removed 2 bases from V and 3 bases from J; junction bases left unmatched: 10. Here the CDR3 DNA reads TGTGCCAGCAGCCAATTGGGGCCGGGACAGGGAGAAGAGACCCAGTACTTC. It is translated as CASSQLGPGQGEETQYF.

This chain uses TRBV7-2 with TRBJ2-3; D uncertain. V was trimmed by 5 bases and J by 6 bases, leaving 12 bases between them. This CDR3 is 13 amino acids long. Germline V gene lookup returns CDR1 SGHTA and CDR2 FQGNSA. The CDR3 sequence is CASSLELEDTQYF. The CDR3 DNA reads TGTGCCAGCAGCCTCGAGCTGGAGGATACGCAGTATTTT.

The DNA of the CDR3 is TGTGCCAGCAGTTACCAGCGGGGGGGGCTGAAGGAGACCCAGTACTTC. It encodes CASSYQRGGLKETQYF. V gene TRBV6-6 combines with J gene TRBJ2-5; 10 nucleotides align to TRBD2. CDR1 and CDR2 from the germline V gene are MNHNY and SVGAGI (reference sequence). The CDR3 contains 16 residues. Trimming removed 2 bases from V and 5 bases from J; junction bases left unmatched: 8.

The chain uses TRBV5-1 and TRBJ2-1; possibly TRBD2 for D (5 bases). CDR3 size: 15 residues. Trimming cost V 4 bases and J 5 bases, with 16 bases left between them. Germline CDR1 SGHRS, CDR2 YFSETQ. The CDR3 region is CASSPGGGQHNEQFF. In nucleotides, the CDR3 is TGCGCCAGCAGCCCCGGAGGAGGCCAGCACAATGAGCAGTTCTTC.

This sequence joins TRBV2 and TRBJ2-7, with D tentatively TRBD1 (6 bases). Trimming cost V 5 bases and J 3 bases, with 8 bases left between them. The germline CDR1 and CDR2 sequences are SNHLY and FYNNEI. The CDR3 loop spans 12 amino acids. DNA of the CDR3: TGTGCCAGCAGTAGGACAGACTACGAGCAGTACTTC. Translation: CASSRTDYEQYF.

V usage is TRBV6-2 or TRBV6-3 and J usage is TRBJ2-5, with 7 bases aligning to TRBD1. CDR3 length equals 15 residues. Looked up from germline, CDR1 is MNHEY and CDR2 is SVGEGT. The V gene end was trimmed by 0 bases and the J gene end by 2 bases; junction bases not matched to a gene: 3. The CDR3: CASSYSPGQQETQYF. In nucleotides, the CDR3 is TGTGCCAGCAGTTACTCGCCGGGACAGCAAGAGACCCAGTACTTC.

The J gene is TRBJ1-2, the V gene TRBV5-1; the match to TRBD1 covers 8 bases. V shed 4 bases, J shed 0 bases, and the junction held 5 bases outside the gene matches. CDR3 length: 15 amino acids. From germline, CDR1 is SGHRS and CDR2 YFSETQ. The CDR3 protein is CASSQWTGPNYGYTF. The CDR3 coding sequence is TGCGCCAGCAGCCAATGGACAGGGCCTAACTATGGCTACACCTTC.

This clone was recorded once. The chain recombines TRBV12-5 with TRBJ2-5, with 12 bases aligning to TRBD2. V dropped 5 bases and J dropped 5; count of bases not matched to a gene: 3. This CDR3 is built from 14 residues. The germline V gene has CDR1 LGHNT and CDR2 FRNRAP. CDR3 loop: CASGRGTSGETQYF. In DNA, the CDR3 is TGTGCTAGTGGTCGCGGGACTAGCGGGGAGACCCAGTACTTC.

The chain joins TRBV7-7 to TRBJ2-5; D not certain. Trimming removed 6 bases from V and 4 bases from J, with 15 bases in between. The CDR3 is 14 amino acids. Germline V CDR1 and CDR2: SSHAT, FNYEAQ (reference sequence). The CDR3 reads CASSITRRGETQYF. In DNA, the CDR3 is TGTGCCAGCAGTATTACACGGAGAGGAGAGACCCAGTACTTC.

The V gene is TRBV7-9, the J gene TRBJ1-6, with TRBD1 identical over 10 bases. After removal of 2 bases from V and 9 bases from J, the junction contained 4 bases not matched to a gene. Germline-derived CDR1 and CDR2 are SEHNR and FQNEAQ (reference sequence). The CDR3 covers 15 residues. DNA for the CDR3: TGTGCCAGCAGCTTAACGGGACAGGGGCCTTCACCCCTCCACTTT. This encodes CASSLTGQGPSPLHF. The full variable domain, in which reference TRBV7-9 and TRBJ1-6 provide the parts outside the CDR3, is DTGVSQNPRHKITKRGQNVTFRCDPISEHNRLYWYRQTLGQGPEFLTYFQNEAQLEKSRLLSDRFSAERPKGSFSTLEIQRTEQGDSAMYLCASSLTGQGPSPLHFGNGTRLTVT.

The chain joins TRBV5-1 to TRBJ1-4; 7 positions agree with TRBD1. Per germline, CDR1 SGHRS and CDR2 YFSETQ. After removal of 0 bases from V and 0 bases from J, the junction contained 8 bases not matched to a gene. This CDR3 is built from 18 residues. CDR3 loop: CASSLDRRDSSTNEKLFF. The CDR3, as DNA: TGCGCCAGCAGCTTGGACCGCCGGGACAGTTCAACTAATGAAAAACTGTTTTTT.

The DNA for the CDR3 is TGTGCCAGCTCACCACAGACAGGGCCCAATCAGCCCCAGCATTTT. Translating gives CASSPQTGPNQPQHF. The V call is TRBV18, the J call TRBJ1-5, with 7 positions matching TRBD1. The trim removed 1 base at V and 3 bases at J, leaving 3 bases unmatched. The CDR3 has 15 amino acids. In germline, CDR1 is KGHSH, CDR2 LQKENI. The full variable domain, completed using reference TRBV18 and TRBJ1-5, is NAGVMQNPRHLVRRRGQEARLRCSPMKGHSHVYWYRQLPEEGLKFMVYLQKENIIDESGMPKERFSAEFPKEGPSILRIQQVVRGDSAAYFCASSPQTGPNQPQHFGDGTRLSIL.

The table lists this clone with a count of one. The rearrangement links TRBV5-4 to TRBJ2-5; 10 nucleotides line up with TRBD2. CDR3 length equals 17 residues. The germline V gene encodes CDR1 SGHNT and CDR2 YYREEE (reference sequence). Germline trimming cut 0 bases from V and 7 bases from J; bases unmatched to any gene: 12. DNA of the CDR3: TGTGCCAGCAGCTTGGGGGTCGCTAGCGGGGGCCCAGGGACCCAGTACTTC. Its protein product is CASSLGVASGGPGTQYF.

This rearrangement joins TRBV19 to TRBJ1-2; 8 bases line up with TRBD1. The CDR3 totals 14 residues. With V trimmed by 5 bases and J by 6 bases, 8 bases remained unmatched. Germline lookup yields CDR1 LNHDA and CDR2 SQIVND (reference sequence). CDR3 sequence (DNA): TGTGCCAGTAGTGGCAGGGGGCGGATCGATGGCTACACCTTC. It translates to CASSGRGRIDGYTF.

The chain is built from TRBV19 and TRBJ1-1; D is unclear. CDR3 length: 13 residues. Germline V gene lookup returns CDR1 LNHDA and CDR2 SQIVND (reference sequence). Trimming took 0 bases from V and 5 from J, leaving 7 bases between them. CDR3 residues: CASSIDWRTEAFF. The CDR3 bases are TGTGCCAGTAGTATAGATTGGAGGACTGAAGCTTTCTTT.

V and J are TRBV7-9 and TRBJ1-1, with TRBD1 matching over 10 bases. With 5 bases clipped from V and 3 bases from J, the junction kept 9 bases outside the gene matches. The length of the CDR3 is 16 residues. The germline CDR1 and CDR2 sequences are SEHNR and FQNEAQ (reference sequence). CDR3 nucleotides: TGTGCCAGCAGCGTGTGGACAGGGGGAAAGGACACTGAAGCTTTCTTT. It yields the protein CASSVWTGGKDTEAFF.

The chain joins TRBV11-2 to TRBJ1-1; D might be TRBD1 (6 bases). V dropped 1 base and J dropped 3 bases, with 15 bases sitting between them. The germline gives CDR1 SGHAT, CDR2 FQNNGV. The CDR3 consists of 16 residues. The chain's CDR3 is CASSLAGGFVHTEAFF. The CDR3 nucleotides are TGTGCCAGCAGCTTAGCTGGGGGCTTTGTTCACACTGAAGCTTTCTTT.

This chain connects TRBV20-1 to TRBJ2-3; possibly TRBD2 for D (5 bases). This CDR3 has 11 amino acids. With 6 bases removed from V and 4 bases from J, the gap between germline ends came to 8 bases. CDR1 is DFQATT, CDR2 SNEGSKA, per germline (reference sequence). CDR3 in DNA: TGCAGTGCGGAACTAGCAGATACGCAGTATTTT. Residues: CSAELADTQYF.

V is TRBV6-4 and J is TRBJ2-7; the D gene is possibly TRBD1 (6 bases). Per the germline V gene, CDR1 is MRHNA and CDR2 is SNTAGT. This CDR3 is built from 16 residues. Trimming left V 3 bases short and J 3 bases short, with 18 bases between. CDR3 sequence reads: CASSEPTQGRLYEQYF. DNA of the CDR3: TGTGCCAGCAGTGAGCCCACACAGGGAAGACTCTACGAGCAGTACTTC.

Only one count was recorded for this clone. The CDR3 DNA follows: TGTGCCAGCAGCCACGGGACAGCCAGCACTGAAGCTTTCTTT. Its translation: CASSHGTASTEAFF. This sequence joins TRBV7-3 and TRBJ1-1, with 7 nucleotides matching TRBD1. From germline, CDR1 is SGHTA and CDR2 FQGTGA. V was pared by 5 bases and J by 4 bases, with 7 bases of the junction left unmatched. This CDR3 has 14 residues.

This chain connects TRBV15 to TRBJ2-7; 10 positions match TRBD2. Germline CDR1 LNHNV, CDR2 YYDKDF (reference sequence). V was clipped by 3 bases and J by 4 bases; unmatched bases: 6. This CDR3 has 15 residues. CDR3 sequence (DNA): TGTGCCACCAGCAGGAAAGCGGGGGGGCGATACGAGCAGTACTTC. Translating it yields CATSRKAGGRYEQYF.

The DNA for the CDR3 is TGCGCCAGCCAGGACAGCCCTTTGTTGGGGGAGCAGTACTTC. Translation gives CASQDSPLLGEQYF. The chain carries TRBV5-1 and TRBJ2-7; tentatively, D is TRBD1 (6 bases). V lost 7 bases, J lost 7 bases, and 21 bases lay in between. This CDR3 region has 14 residues. The V gene's germline CDR1 is SGHRS and CDR2 YFSETQ.

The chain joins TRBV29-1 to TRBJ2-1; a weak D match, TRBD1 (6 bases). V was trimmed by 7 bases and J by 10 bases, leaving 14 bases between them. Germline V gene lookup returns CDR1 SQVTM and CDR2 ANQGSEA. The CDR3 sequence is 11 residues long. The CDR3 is CSANLRGEQFF. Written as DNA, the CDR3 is TGCAGCGCTAATCTCAGGGGAGAGCAGTTCTTC.